This is a list of T cell receptor beta chains from one sample in a study of beta chain features in type 1 diabetes. Produced via immunoSEQ multiplex PCR; TCRdb's table is partial and in-frame only. The table has a few hundred thousand clones, around 9.9% seen once. The sequenced material came from central memory CD4+ T cells from blood. The receptors derive from a man between 18 and 35 years old in good health. CDR3s include the opening cysteine and the closing phenylalanine or tryptophan. D genes are given only for firm matches. Clone sizes are given selectively: once, few, many, or a class where the clone is expanded.

j_call	v_call	d_call	clone_size	cdr3_aa	cdr3_nt
TRBJ2-3	TRBV5-4	-	few	CASSLGLPLGTDTQYF	TGTGCCAGCAGCCTAGGACTACCCTTAGGCACAGATACGCAGTATTTT
TRBJ2-4	TRBV2	-	many	CASGTVGKNIQYF	TGTGCCAGCGGAACGGTCGGCAAAAACATTCAGTACTTC
TRBJ1-1	TRBV15	-	many	CATSRDVFGTEAFF	TGTGCCACCAGCAGAGATGTGTTCGGGACTGAAGCTTTCTTT
TRBJ2-1	TRBV5-6	TRBD2	few	CASSSARNRGEFF	TGTGCCAGCAGCTCTGCCCGAAACCGGGGGGAGTTCTTC
TRBJ1-4	TRBV6-1	-	-	CASTYWLDEKLFF	TGTGCCAGCACCTATTGGTTGGATGAAAAACTGTTTTTT
TRBJ2-3	TRBV19	-	few	CASSSDSQWADTQYF	TGTGCCAGTAGTTCCGACAGCCAATGGGCAGATACGCAGTATTTT
TRBJ2-7	TRBV29-1	TRBD2	few	CSVEDGSGMSREQYF	TGCAGCGTTGAAGATGGGAGCGGGATGAGTCGGGAGCAGTACTTC
TRBJ1-1	TRBV9	-	few	CASSVDPLMNTEAFF	TGTGCCAGCAGCGTAGATCCGCTAATGAACACTGAAGCTTTCTTT
TRBJ2-5	TRBV7-3	TRBD2	-	CASSPRGGSGSREETQYF	TGTGCCAGCAGCCCACGGGGCGGTAGCGGGAGTAGAGAAGAGACCCAGTACTTC
TRBJ1-2	TRBV7-2	-	-	CASISRAGYTF	TGTGCCAGCATATCCCGGGCTGGCTACACCTTC
TRBJ1-1	TRBV29-1	-	many	CSVAQGRNTEAFF	TGCAGCGTTGCACAGGGCCGGAACACTGAAGCTTTCTTT
TRBJ2-5	TRBV7-2	-	-	CASTPAGTQYF	TGTGCCAGCACCCCGGCGGGGACCCAGTACTTC
TRBJ2-3	TRBV7-3	TRBD1	-	CASSLTGGPDTQYF	TGTGCCAGCAGCTTAACAGGGGGCCCAGATACGCAGTATTTT
TRBJ2-7	TRBV7-8	-	-	CASSSSGGRYEQYF	TGTGCCAGCAGCTCCTCCGGGGGCAGGTACGAGCAGTACTTC
TRBJ2-1	TRBV9	TRBD2	-	CASSVGLAGGYNEQFF	TGTGCCAGCAGCGTAGGGCTAGCGGGAGGCTACAATGAGCAGTTCTTC
TRBJ2-7	TRBV9	TRBD2	-	CASSVTASGTYEQYF	TGTGCCAGCAGCGTAACGGCTAGCGGGACCTACGAGCAGTACTTC
TRBJ2-7	TRBV2	TRBD2	few	CASSDQGRVYEQYF	TGTGCCAGCAGTGACCAAGGGAGGGTCTACGAGCAGTACTTC